The source of this T cell receptor beta chain is a study of blood T cell repertoires in COVID-19. Background on the study: Samples representing acute and convalescent COVID-19 were sourced from the United States, Italy and Spain. Sample material is recorded as cDNA or gDNA derived from T cells, B-cell-depleted T cells, or PBMCs.

While infection was still active, Seattle patients were enrolled and then followed longitudinally. Trimming removed 4 bases at V and 4 bases at J, with 17 bases between. Germline CDR1 is MNHEY and CDR2 is SVGAGI. CDR3 length: 16 residues. Authors' analysis steps: The authors estimated nucleated cell counts from reference gene primer amplification. The method was immunoSEQ multiplex PCR; TCRdb's version includes in-frame clones alone and lacks a portion of them. Clone size and V and J calls were adopted from that table, with D and trimming inferred from the DNA. The sample shows 390,000 or so clones, around 90% of them seen only once.

The genes are TRBV6-5 and TRBJ1-3; TRBD1 is a possible D gene (5 bases). The sequenced sample consisted of peripheral blood. This receptor was taken from a woman between 25 and 40 years old with COVID-19, enrolled during active disease. As DNA, the CDR3 is TGTGCCAGCAGTTTCCTCCAGGGTTCTGGCGGAAACACCATATATTTT. Amino acid sequence: CASSFLQGSGGNTIYF.